This T cell receptor (beta chain) was sequenced during a study of CXCR3-negative and CXCR3-positive naive CD8 T cells. Findings and limits, study-wide: Researchers report that CXCR3-positive naive cells carry more hydrophobic TRB CDR3s than CXCR3-negative naive cells.

As for this clonotype: Its antigen is currently unknown.

With UMI labels, 5' RACE was used to prepare the TRB cDNA libraries. TCRdb reworked the 5' RACE reads into one entry per CDR3 protein, no DNA. This repertoire includes approximately 90,000 distinct CDR3 sequences. Sorts performed in triplicate captured 300,000 cells each from every CD8+ T cell subset. Germline V CDR1 and CDR2: MNHEY, SMNVEV (reference sequence). The CDR3 totals 13 residues. This receptor was obtained from a human donor in good health. Some clones in this sample may be carry-over from other donors' samples. Source material: naive CXCR3+ CD8+ T cells from blood. Sample subset: CD45RO-CCR7+CD27+CD95- naive CD8+ T cells expressing CXCR3 (TNR3+). The V and J genes are TRBV27 and TRBJ2-7; TCRdb's D call, TRBD2, is unchecked because there is no DNA. Here the CDR3 reads CASSWTSGYEQYF.